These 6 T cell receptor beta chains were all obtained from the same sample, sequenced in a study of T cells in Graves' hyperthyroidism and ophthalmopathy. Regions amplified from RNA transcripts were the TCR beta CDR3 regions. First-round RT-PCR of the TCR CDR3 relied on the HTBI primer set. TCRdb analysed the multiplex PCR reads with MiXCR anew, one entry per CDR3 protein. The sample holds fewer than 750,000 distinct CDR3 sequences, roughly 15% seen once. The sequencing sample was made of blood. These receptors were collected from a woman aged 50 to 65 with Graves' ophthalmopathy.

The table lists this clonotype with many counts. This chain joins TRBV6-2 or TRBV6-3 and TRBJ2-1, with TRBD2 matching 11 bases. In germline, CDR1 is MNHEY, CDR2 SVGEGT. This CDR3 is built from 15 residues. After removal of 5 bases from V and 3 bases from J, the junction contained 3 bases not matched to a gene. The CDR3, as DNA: TGTGCCAGCAGTCGACTAGCGGGAAACTACAATGAGCAGTTCTTC. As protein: CASSRLAGNYNEQFF.

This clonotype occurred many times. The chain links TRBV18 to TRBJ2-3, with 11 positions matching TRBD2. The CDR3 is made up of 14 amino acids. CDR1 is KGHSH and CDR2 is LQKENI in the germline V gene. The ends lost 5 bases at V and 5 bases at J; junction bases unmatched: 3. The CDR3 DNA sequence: TGTGCCAGCTCAGCCGGACTAGCGGGAGATACGCAGTATTTT. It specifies CASSAGLAGDTQYF.

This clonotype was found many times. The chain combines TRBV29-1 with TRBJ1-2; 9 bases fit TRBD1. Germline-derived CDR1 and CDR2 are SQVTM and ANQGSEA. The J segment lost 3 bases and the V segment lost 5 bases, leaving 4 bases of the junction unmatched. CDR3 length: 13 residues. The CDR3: CSVYTGGDYGYTF. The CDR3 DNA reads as TGCAGCGTTTATACAGGGGGCGACTATGGCTACACCTTC.

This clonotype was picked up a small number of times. In DNA form, the CDR3 reads TGCAGCGTAGTCGATACAGGGAGCATCGAGACCCAGTACTTC. Protein sequence: CSVVDTGSIETQYF. The genes are TRBV29-1 and TRBJ2-5; weak D call: TRBD1 (6 bases). The germline V and J ends were trimmed by 6 bases and 5 bases, with 19 bases remaining between them. Germline CDR1 reads SQVTM; CDR2 reads ANQGSEA. The length of the CDR3 is 14 residues.

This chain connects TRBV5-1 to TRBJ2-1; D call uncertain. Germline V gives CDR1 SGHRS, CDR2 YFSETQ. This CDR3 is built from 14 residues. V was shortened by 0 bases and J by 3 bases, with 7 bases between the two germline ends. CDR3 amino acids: CASSLGELYNEQFF. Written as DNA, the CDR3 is TGCGCCAGCAGCTTGGGCGAGCTCTACAATGAGCAGTTCTTC. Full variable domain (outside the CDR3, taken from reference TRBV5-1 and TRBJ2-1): KAGVTQTPRYLIKTRGQQVTLSCSPISGHRSVSWYQQTPGQGLQFLFEYFSETQRNKGNFPGRFSGRQFSNSRSEMNVSTLELGDSALYLCASSLGELYNEQFFGPGTRLTVL.

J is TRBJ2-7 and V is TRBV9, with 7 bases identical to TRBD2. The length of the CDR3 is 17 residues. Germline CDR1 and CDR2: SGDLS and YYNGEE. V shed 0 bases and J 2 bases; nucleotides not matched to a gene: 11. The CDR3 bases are TGTGCCAGCAGCGTAGTAATGGCGGGAGTTTTCCCCTACGAGCAGTACTTC. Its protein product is CASSVVMAGVFPYEQYF. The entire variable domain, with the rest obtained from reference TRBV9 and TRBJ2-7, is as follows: DSGVTQTPKHLITATGQRVTLRCSPRSGDLSVYWYQQSLDQGLQFLIQYYNGEERAKGNILERFSAQQFPDLHSELNLSSLELGDSALYFCASSVVMAGVFPYEQYFGPGTRLTVT.